This TCR beta chain was sequenced for a study of PD-1 blockade in mismatch repair-deficient tumors. Study context: Enrolled about 2013-2016, patients had progressing, pretreated mismatch repair-deficient cancers of 12 types.

About this clone itself: Its antigen is as yet unknown.

General study findings and limits: Tumor-resident clones, often absent from pretreatment blood, expanded after pembrolizumab and then contracted.

Profiled with immunoSEQ multiplex PCR; TCRdb holds only in-frame clones, not every one. The sample consists of around 50,000 clones, around 73% of them appearing once. Mismatch repair deficiency was confirmed in all patients, by PCR or immunohistochemistry. TCR sequencing covered a few patients who responded to pembrolizumab. The CDR3 extends over 12 amino acids. V gave up 8 bases and J gave up 9 bases, with 14 bases separating them. Germline loops: CDR1 MNHNS, CDR2 SASEGT. Sequencing was performed on peripheral blood, taken 4 weeks after starting pembrolizumab. The chain uses TRBV6-1 and TRBJ2-1; D is undetermined. The receptor was isolated from an adult with mismatch repair-deficient cancer. The CDR3 protein is CASGGLVGEQFF. The CDR3, as DNA: TGTGCCAGCGGCGGCCTGGTGGGTGAGCAGTTCTTC.